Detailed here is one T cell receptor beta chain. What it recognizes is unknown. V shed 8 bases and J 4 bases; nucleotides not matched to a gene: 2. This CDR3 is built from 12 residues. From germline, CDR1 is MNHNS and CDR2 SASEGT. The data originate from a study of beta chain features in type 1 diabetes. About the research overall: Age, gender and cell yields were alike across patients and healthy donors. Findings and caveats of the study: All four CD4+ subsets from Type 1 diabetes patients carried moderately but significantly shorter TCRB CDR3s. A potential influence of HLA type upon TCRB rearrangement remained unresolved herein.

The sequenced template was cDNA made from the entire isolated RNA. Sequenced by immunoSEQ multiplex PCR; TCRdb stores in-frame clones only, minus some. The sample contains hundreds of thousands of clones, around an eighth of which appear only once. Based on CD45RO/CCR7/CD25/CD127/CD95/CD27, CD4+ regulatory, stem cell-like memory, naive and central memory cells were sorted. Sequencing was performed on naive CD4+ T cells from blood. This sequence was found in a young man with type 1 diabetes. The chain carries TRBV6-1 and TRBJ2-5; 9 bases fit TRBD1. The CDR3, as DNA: TGTGCCAGCTTGACAGGGGGAGAGACCCAGTACTTC. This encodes CASLTGGETQYF.